This TCR beta chain was sequenced during a study of blood T cell repertoires in COVID-19. Across the whole study: Sites across the United States, Italy and Spain contributed samples from acute and convalescent COVID-19. PBMCs, B-cell-depleted T cells, or T cells provided the cDNA or gDNA that made up the material.

Deletions cut 4 bases from V and 6 bases from J, with 14 bases between. Germline V gene lookup returns CDR1 SGHRS and CDR2 YFSETQ. This CDR3 contains 14 residues. Under the authors' procedure: For nucleated cells, counts were estimated from reference gene primer amplification. Method: immunoSEQ multiplex PCR; TCRdb's copy keeps in-frame clones and lacks some. V and J calls plus clone size are reproduced from that table; the DNA served to infer D and trimming. The sample gives 200,000 to 250,000 clones, around four fifths of which show up once; 15% to 20% is in the top ten. The chain combines TRBV5-1 with TRBJ2-1; weak D call: TRBD2 (6 bases). The clonotype originates from a woman of 80 years or more with active or convalescent COVID-19. Sequencing was performed on peripheral blood. This CDR3 is CASSEGLRPNEQFF. The CDR3 nucleotides read TGCGCCAGCAGCGAGGGACTCCGGCCCAATGAGCAGTTCTTC.